This TCR beta chain originates from a study of blood T cell repertoires in COVID-19. Germline values: CDR1 SGDLS, CDR2 YYNGEE. V gave up 0 bases and J gave up 5 bases; unmatched junction bases: 6. The CDR3 covers 17 residues. The assay was immunoSEQ multiplex PCR, and TCRdb's table has in-frame clones only and misses some. The table lists about 320,000 clones, around nine tenths of them singletons. This study enrolled people aged about 18 to 100 from about two dozen US geographic areas. The origin of this receptor is a man aged 60-69 years who had recovered from COVID-19. Source material: PBMCs or T cells enriched from blood (not recorded which). The chain is built from TRBV9 and TRBJ2-2; 11 bases match TRBD1. The DNA for the CDR3 is TGTGCCAGCAGCGTAGTCCTCGGGACAGGGGGTACCGGGGAGCTGTTTTTT. Translation gives CASSVVLGTGGTGELFF.